The clone carrying this T cell receptor (beta chain) was counted at least ten times. This specimen belongs to a study of human T cells and chemical hapten exposure. Study summary: DPC 0.01% went on the upper back by patch test, with reading at 6 days. There were per-sample TCR yield variations, arising mainly from small pooled library volume differences.

The germline V gene has CDR1 SGHTA and CDR2 FQGTGA. This CDR3 has 14 amino acids. The V end lost 1 base, the J end lost 5 bases, and 11 bases lay between the germline ends. Time point given: pre-sensitization, week 0. Treatment specified: therapeutic diphenylcyclopropenone sensitization with weekly scalp DPC. TCRdb reprocessed the RACE reads via MiXCR and lists one record per CDR3 protein. The sample includes more than 80,000 distinct CDR3 sequences, 10% to 14% of them seen just once. J is TRBJ1-1 and V is TRBV7-3; the D is unclear. Material: whole blood, obtained in connection with sensitization to the hapten diphenylcyclopropenone (DPC). This receptor was taken from a woman between 55 and 75 years old with alopecia areata. Some clones in this sample may be carry-over from other donors' samples. The CDR3 region has the DNA TGTGCCAGCAGCTTAATGGGGTCCGGGACTGAAGCTTTCTTT. As protein: CASSLMGSGTEAFF.